This is a list of T cell receptor beta chains from one sample in a study of T-cell reconstitution after alpha-beta-depleted transplantation in children. MiXCR, run by TCRdb on the PCR reads, gives a single entry per CDR3 protein. The repertoire holds about 600,000 distinct CDR3 sequences, approximately 13% seen once, with around 2% in the top ten. Sequences were derived from PBMCs, mostly from graft donor cells, sampled 360 days after TCRalphabeta/CD19-depleted stem cell transplant. Receptors originate from a male patient under 18 who had a stem cell transplant for acute myeloid leukemia, so the T cells may come from the graft donor. Both conserved end residues are part of each CDR3. Each record gives: clone size, D gene, V gene, J gene, CDR3 DNA, CDR3 protein. The D gene is left open where the match is weak. Not all rows give a size; the values are once, few, many and, for expanded clones, a class.

>few|NA|TRBV20-1|TRBJ2-7
TGCAGTGCTAGAGATTGGGGGGACGAGCAGTACTTC
CSARDWGDEQYF
>few|TRBD2|TRBV18|TRBJ2-1
TGTGCCAGCTCACCTTTAGCGGGAGTAGGTTACAATGAGCAGTTCTTC
CASSPLAGVGYNEQFF
>NA|NA|TRBV29-1|TRBJ1-1
TGCAGCGTTGAACGGTTTCCAACAGGGCCGAACACTGAAGCTTTCTTT
CSVERFPTGPNTEAFF
>NA|NA|TRBV29-1|TRBJ2-1
TGCAGCGCAATGAACAAGAGGGCCCACTATGAGCAGTTCTTC
CSAMNKRAHYEQFF
>NA|TRBD2|TRBV23-1|TRBJ2-7
TGCGCCAGCAGTCAATCTCCAGGACTAGCTTATCACTACGAGCAGTACTTC
CASSQSPGLAYHYEQYF
>few|NA|TRBV6-6|TRBJ2-7
TGTGCCAGCAACGACGGATCCTACGAGCAGTACTTC
CASNDGSYEQYF
>few|NA|TRBV28|TRBJ2-5
TGTGCCCTTAGAAAGGCAGGGAAGCCAGAGACCCAGTACTTC
CALRKAGKPETQYF
>once|NA|TRBV15|TRBJ2-7
TGTGCCACCAGCAGAGATAGAGGGGCGACGACGGTACTCTCCTACGAGCAGTACTTC
CATSRDRGATTVLSYEQYF
>few|TRBD1|TRBV7-2|TRBJ1-5
TGTGCCAGCAGCTTAGGGGACAGGGGGACGGGTCAGCCCCAGCATTTT
CASSLGDRGTGQPQHF
>many|NA|TRBV5-1|TRBJ2-2
TGCGCCAGCAGCTTGGCCCGGGGTTTGAACACCGGGGAGCTGTTTTTT
CASSLARGLNTGELFF
>NA|NA|TRBV20-1|TRBJ1-5
TGCAGTGCTTTCCGAGCCGCACGTCCTGGGACGGACAATCAGCCCCAGCATTTT
CSAFRAARPGTDNQPQHF
>NA|NA|TRBV5-1|TRBJ2-7
TGCGCCAGCAGCCTGCAAGGACAGATCTACGAGCAGTACTTC
CASSLQGQIYEQYF
>many|TRBD2|TRBV20-1|TRBJ2-2
TGCAGTGCTAGAGTCCTGGGGCTAGCGGGAGACGCCGGGGAGCTGTTTTTT
CSARVLGLAGDAGELFF
>NA|NA|TRBV14|TRBJ2-1
TGTGCCAGCAGCCAAGAGATATTAGATGAGCAGTTCTTC
CASSQEILDEQFF
>NA|TRBD2|TRBV29-1|TRBJ2-5
TGCAGCCTTAAGGGGACTAGCGGGAGTGGTGAGACCCAGTACTTC
CSLKGTSGSGETQYF
>few|NA|TRBV29-1|TRBJ2-1
TGCAGCGTTGACCCCTTTCTCTCCTACAATGAGCAGTTCTTC
CSVDPFLSYNEQFF
>NA|TRBD2|TRBV11-2|TRBJ2-1
TGTGCCAGCAGCTCTCCCCCCGGGACTAGCGGGACGGGTGAGCAGTTCTTC
CASSSPPGTSGTGEQFF
>few|NA|TRBV21-1|TRBJ2-5
TGTGCCAGCAGCAAAGCGTACCAAGAGACCCAGTACTTC
CASSKAYQETQYF
>NA|NA|TRBV7-3|TRBJ2-7
TGTGCCAGCAGCCCCCGCCCCGGCACCTACGAGCAGTACTTC
CASSPRPGTYEQYF
>NA|TRBD2|TRBV29-1|TRBJ2-7
TGCAGCGTCCAATGGGGGGGGAAATACGAGCAGTACTTC
CSVQWGGKYEQYF
>many|NA|TRBV20-1|TRBJ2-7
TGCAGTGCTCTATTCCCTGGGAGCTACGAGCAGTACTTC
CSALFPGSYEQYF
>few|TRBD2|TRBV7-3|TRBJ2-1
TGTGCCAGCAGCTTCGGGGCACTAGCGGGCATCGGGAATGAGCAGTTCTTC
CASSFGALAGIGNEQFF
>NA|TRBD1|TRBV20-1|TRBJ2-3
TGCAGTGCTACAGACAGGGGTCGGGTTACGCAGTATTTT
CSATDRGRVTQYF
>few|NA|TRBV20-1|TRBJ2-1
TGCAGTGCTAGAGATCCGTGGGGGTCCCCACACAATGAGCAGTTCTTC
CSARDPWGSPHNEQFF
>NA|NA|TRBV7-9|TRBJ2-1
TGTGCCAGCACCTCCAGGGGGGCCCGGTTGGGCAATGAGCAGTTCTTC
CASTSRGARLGNEQFF
>few|NA|TRBV20-1|TRBJ2-1
TGCAGTGCTACGGTAGGCGGCGGGCTGTACAATGAGCAGTTCTTC
CSATVGGGLYNEQFF
>few|NA|TRBV28|TRBJ2-1
TGTGCCAGCCTCAGCGGGCCTGGCATCCATGAGCAGTTCTTC
CASLSGPGIHEQFF
>few|NA|TRBV5-1|TRBJ2-5
TGCGCCAGCAGCTTGATTACAGGGATGGAGACCCAGTACTTC
CASSLITGMETQYF
>few|NA|TRBV7-8|TRBJ2-7
TGTGCCAGCAGCCCCGAGGCACTAACCCTAGTGGACTACTACGAGCAGTACTTC
CASSPEALTLVDYYEQYF
>NA|NA|TRBV29-1|TRBJ2-7
TGCAGCGTTAACAGGGGGGGGGAGCAGTACTTC
CSVNRGGEQYF
>few|NA|TRBV5-1|TRBJ2-7
TGCGCCAGCAGCGGGCAGGGAACTCCCTACGAGCAGTACTTC
CASSGQGTPYEQYF
>many|TRBD2|TRBV12-3/TRBV12-4|TRBJ2-7
TGTGCCAGCAGTTTTTCCAGCGGGAGCTTTTCCTACGAGCAGTACTTC
CASSFSSGSFSYEQYF
>few|NA|TRBV20-1|TRBJ2-7
TGCAGTGCTAGAGGGACAGCACTACACTACGAGCAGTACTTC
CSARGTALHYEQYF
>many|TRBD2|TRBV3-1|TRBJ2-2
TGTGCCAGCAGCCAAGAGCTGCGGGGGGACGCCGGGGAGCTGTTTTTT
CASSQELRGDAGELFF
>NA|NA|TRBV6-5|TRBJ1-1
TGTGCCAGCAGTTCCCACCCTATGAACACTGAAGCTTTCTTT
CASSSHPMNTEAFF
>many|NA|TRBV7-9|TRBJ2-3
TGTGCCAGCAGCGTAAAGCGCACAGATACGCAGTATTTT
CASSVKRTDTQYF
>many|NA|TRBV7-9|TRBJ2-7
TGTGCCAGCAGCTTAGCGCCAGACTCTTCCTACGAGCAGTACTTC
CASSLAPDSSYEQYF
>many|NA|TRBV12-3/TRBV12-4|TRBJ2-7
TGTGCCAGCAGTGGTCTACCGACCTACGAGCAGTACTTC
CASSGLPTYEQYF
>few|NA|TRBV12-3/TRBV12-4|TRBJ2-2
TGTGCCAGCAGTCCCACTCGCCCCGGGGAGCTGTTTTTT
CASSPTRPGELFF
>NA|NA|TRBV20-1|TRBJ2-3
TGCAGTGCTAGGCGGGACACCAGCACAGATACGCAGTATTTT
CSARRDTSTDTQYF
>NA|NA|TRBV27|TRBJ1-1
TGTGCCAGCACTGCCTTCCCGGGGGGCACTGAAGCTTTCTTT
CASTAFPGGTEAFF
>few|TRBD2|TRBV15|TRBJ2-3
TGTGCCACCAGCAGAGTCAGCGGGGTGGGGACAGATACGCAGTATTTT
CATSRVSGVGTDTQYF
>many|NA|TRBV12-3/TRBV12-4|TRBJ2-1
TGTGCCAGCAGTTTCCGGCACAGCTACAATGAGCAGTTCTTC
CASSFRHSYNEQFF
>many|NA|TRBV6-1|TRBJ2-1
TGTGCCAGCAGTGACCTTCCGCTCATCCAGTTCTTC
CASSDLPLIQFF
>NA|NA|TRBV28|TRBJ2-7
TGTGCCAGCAGTTTCCCGCCCCCCCCTGATGAGCAGTACTTC
CASSFPPPPDEQYF
>NA|NA|TRBV20-1|TRBJ2-7
TGCAGTGCCAGGAAAAGGGGGAATAGCTACGAGCAGTACTTC
CSARKRGNSYEQYF
>NA|TRBD2|TRBV7-6|TRBJ2-1
TGTGCCAGCAGCCCCCCCCTAGCGGGAGGGAGAGGAGAGCAGTTCTTC
CASSPPLAGGRGEQFF
>many|TRBD1|TRBV7-9|TRBJ2-6
TGTGCCAGCAGTTCATGGACAGGAAACTCTGGGGCCAACGTCCTGACTTTC
CASSSWTGNSGANVLTF
>NA|NA|TRBV28|TRBJ2-7
TGTGCCAGCAATCACAGGGCCCGCCAGAGGAGCTCCTACGAGCAGTACTTC
CASNHRARQRSSYEQYF
>many|NA|TRBV5-1|TRBJ2-1
TGCGCCAGCAGCCCCTTAACGAGAAACAATGAGCAGTTCTTC
CASSPLTRNNEQFF
>NA|NA|TRBV19|TRBJ2-7
TGTGCCAGTAGTTCGGGACCGACCATCAACGAGCAGTACTTC
CASSSGPTINEQYF
>many|NA|TRBV5-1|TRBJ2-7
TGCGCCAGCAGCTTTGACGGAACCTACGAGCAGTACTTC
CASSFDGTYEQYF
>few|TRBD2|TRBV6-2/TRBV6-3|TRBJ2-7
TGTGCCAGCAGCCGTGGGGGGGAATCTCGGGAGCAGTACTTC
CASSRGGESREQYF
>few|NA|TRBV14|TRBJ2-7
TGTGCCAGCAGCCAAATAACCTACGAGCAGTACTTC
CASSQITYEQYF
>NA|TRBD2|TRBV13|TRBJ2-5
TGTGCCAGCAGCTCAATAGCGGGAGCGGACCAAGAGACCCAGTACTTC
CASSSIAGADQETQYF
>many|NA|TRBV4-3|TRBJ2-1
TGCGCCAGCAGCCAAACTAGGGGCAATGAGCAGTTCTTC
CASSQTRGNEQFF
>NA|NA|TRBV19|TRBJ2-1
TGTGCCAGTAGTCCCCGACGGGATTCCTACAATGAGCAGTTCTTC
CASSPRRDSYNEQFF
>NA|NA|TRBV20-1|TRBJ2-7
TGCAGTGCTAGCGCTACTAGTAACAACGAGCAGTACTTC
CSASATSNNEQYF
>few|NA|TRBV12-3/TRBV12-4|TRBJ1-2
TGTGCCAGCAGGGCGGACAGTCCGTATGGCTACACCTTC
CASRADSPYGYTF